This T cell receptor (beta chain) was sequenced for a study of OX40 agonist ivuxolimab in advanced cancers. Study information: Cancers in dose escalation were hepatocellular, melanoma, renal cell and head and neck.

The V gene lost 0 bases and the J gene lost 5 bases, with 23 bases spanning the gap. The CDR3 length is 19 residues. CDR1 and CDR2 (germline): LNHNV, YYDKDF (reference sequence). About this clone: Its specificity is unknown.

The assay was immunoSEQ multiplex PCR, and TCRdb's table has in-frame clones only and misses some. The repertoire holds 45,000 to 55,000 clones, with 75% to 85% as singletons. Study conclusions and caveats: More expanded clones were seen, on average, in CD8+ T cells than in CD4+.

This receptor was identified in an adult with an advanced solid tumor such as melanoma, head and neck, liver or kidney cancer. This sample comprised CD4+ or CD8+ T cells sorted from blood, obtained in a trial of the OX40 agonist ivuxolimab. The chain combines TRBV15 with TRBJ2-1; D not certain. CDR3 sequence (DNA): TGTGCCACCAGCAGAGATCTTTTCGGAATCCAATACCCCAACAATGAGCAGTTCTTC. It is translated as CATSRDLFGIQYPNNEQFF. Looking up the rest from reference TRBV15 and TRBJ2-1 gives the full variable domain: DAMVIQNPRYQVTQFGKPVTLSCSQTLNHNVMYWYQQKSSQAPKLLFHYYDKDFNNEADTPDNFQSRRPNTSFCFLDIRSPGLGDTAMYLCATSRDLFGIQYPNNEQFFGPGTRLTVL.